This is a list of T cell receptor beta chains from one sample in a study of blood T cell repertoires in COVID-19. Libraries were prepared by immunoSEQ multiplex PCR; TCRdb keeps only in-frame clonotypes and omits some of them. The data contain 200,000 or so clones, about 80% of them singletons. Sample: peripheral blood. The source of these receptors is a human donor with acute or convalescent COVID-19. The donor label of this sample is uncertain. Each CDR3 is given with its conserved first and last residue. The order of the fields is CDR3 length, clone size, J gene, V gene, D gene, CDR3 protein, CDR3 DNA. A D gene is named only where the DNA matches it firmly. Not every row has a clone size; where given, it reads once, few, many or a size class.

len: 15
abundance: -
j_gene: TRBJ2-7
v_gene: TRBV6-2/TRBV6-3
d_gene: TRBD1
CDR3aa: CASSYAGQGRYEQYF
CDR3nt: TGTGCCAGCAGTTACGCCGGACAGGGTCGCTACGAGCAGTACTTC

len: 16
abundance: -
j_gene: TRBJ1-3
v_gene: TRBV25-1
d_gene: -
CDR3aa: CASSSVGGLSGNTIYF
CDR3nt: TGTGCCAGCAGTTCGGTGGGAGGACTCTCTGGAAACACCATATATTTT

len: 15
abundance: -
j_gene: TRBJ2-5
v_gene: TRBV27
d_gene: TRBD1
CDR3aa: CASSPETGRWQTQYF
CDR3nt: TGTGCCAGCAGTCCGGAGACAGGGCGATGGCAGACCCAGTACTTC

len: 15
abundance: -
j_gene: TRBJ2-5
v_gene: TRBV5-1
d_gene: TRBD2
CDR3aa: CASSPGGQGQETQYF
CDR3nt: TGCGCCAGCAGCCCGGGAGGGCAAGGGCAAGAGACCCAGTACTTC

len: 14
abundance: -
j_gene: TRBJ1-2
v_gene: TRBV6-5
d_gene: -
CDR3aa: CASSTQGGDYGYTF
CDR3nt: TGTGCCAGCAGTACACAGGGTGGAGACTATGGCTACACCTTC

len: 17
abundance: -
j_gene: TRBJ2-2
v_gene: TRBV6-6
d_gene: TRBD2
CDR3aa: CASSRTSGRAWTGELFF
CDR3nt: TGTGCCAGCAGTCGGACTAGCGGGAGGGCCTGGACCGGGGAGCTGTTTTTT

len: 14
abundance: -
j_gene: TRBJ2-3
v_gene: TRBV9
d_gene: TRBD1
CDR3aa: CASRSGTDTDTQYF
CDR3nt: TGTGCCAGCAGGTCCGGGACAGACACAGATACGCAGTATTTT

len: 17
abundance: -
j_gene: TRBJ1-6
v_gene: TRBV28
d_gene: -
CDR3aa: CASSLSRRGAYNSPLHF
CDR3nt: TGTGCCAGCAGTTTAAGTCGGAGGGGCGCCTATAATTCACCCCTCCACTTT

len: 15
abundance: -
j_gene: TRBJ2-7
v_gene: TRBV7-2
d_gene: TRBD2
CDR3aa: CASSLGASGGPKQDF
CDR3nt: TGTGCCAGCAGCTTAGGGGCTAGCGGGGGCCCCAAGCAAGACTTC

len: 14
abundance: -
j_gene: TRBJ2-7
v_gene: TRBV6-1
d_gene: -
CDR3aa: CASSEGRLAYEQYF
CDR3nt: TGTGCCAGCAGTGAAGGCAGACTCGCCTACGAGCAGTACTTC

len: 13
abundance: -
j_gene: TRBJ1-1
v_gene: TRBV30
d_gene: -
CDR3aa: CAWNRRENTEAFF
CDR3nt: TGTGCCTGGAACCGGAGGGAAAACACTGAAGCTTTCTTT

len: 15
abundance: -
j_gene: TRBJ2-5
v_gene: TRBV3-1/TRBV3-2
d_gene: -
CDR3aa: CASSQGPARGETQYF
CDR3nt: TGTGCCAGCAGCCAAGGGCCAGCCCGGGGAGAGACCCAGTACTTC

len: 13
abundance: -
j_gene: TRBJ2-5
v_gene: TRBV7-6
d_gene: -
CDR3aa: CASSPSPGETQYF
CDR3nt: TGTGCCAGCAGCCCCTCACCAGGGGAGACCCAGTACTTC

len: 12
abundance: -
j_gene: TRBJ1-2
v_gene: TRBV28
d_gene: -
CDR3aa: CASSLRFYGYTF
CDR3nt: TGTGCCAGCAGTTTGAGGTTCTATGGCTACACCTTC

len: 13
abundance: -
j_gene: TRBJ2-7
v_gene: TRBV21-1
d_gene: -
CDR3aa: CASSIPSSYEQYF
CDR3nt: TGTGCCAGCAGCATCCCCTCGAGTTACGAGCAGTACTTC

len: 14
abundance: few
j_gene: TRBJ1-1
v_gene: TRBV7-2
d_gene: -
CDR3aa: CASSPSRWNTEAFF
CDR3nt: TGTGCCAGCAGCCCCTCCCGGTGGAACACTGAAGCTTTCTTT

len: 15
abundance: -
j_gene: TRBJ2-7
v_gene: TRBV7-2
d_gene: TRBD1
CDR3aa: CASSAWTGGDDEQYF
CDR3nt: TGTGCCAGCAGCGCCTGGACAGGGGGCGACGACGAGCAGTACTTC

len: 15
abundance: -
j_gene: TRBJ1-2
v_gene: TRBV10-3
d_gene: TRBD1
CDR3aa: CAISAGTGGNYGYTF
CDR3nt: TGTGCCATCAGTGCGGGGACAGGGGGAAACTATGGCTACACCTTC

len: 12
abundance: -
j_gene: TRBJ1-1
v_gene: TRBV24-1
d_gene: -
CDR3aa: CAGPTENTEAFF
CDR3nt: TGTGCCGGCCCGACAGAGAACACTGAAGCTTTCTTT

len: 17
abundance: -
j_gene: TRBJ2-6
v_gene: TRBV5-8
d_gene: TRBD2
CDR3aa: CASSLAGLFAGANVLTF
CDR3nt: TGTGCCAGCAGCTTAGCGGGATTGTTTGCTGGGGCCAACGTCCTGACTTTC

len: 12
abundance: once
j_gene: TRBJ2-7
v_gene: TRBV5-1
d_gene: -
CDR3aa: CASSKGQGEQYF
CDR3nt: TGCGCCAGCAGCAAGGGACAAGGCGAGCAGTACTTC

len: 15
abundance: few
j_gene: TRBJ2-5
v_gene: TRBV24-1
d_gene: TRBD2
CDR3aa: CATSDPRGDLETQYF
CDR3nt: TGTGCCACCAGTGATCCGCGGGGGGATTTAGAGACCCAGTACTTC

len: 15
abundance: -
j_gene: TRBJ2-1
v_gene: TRBV6-6
d_gene: TRBD1
CDR3aa: CASSRQGSSYNEQFF
CDR3nt: TGTGCCAGCAGTCGACAGGGGAGCTCCTACAATGAGCAGTTCTTC

len: 13
abundance: -
j_gene: TRBJ1-1
v_gene: TRBV11-3
d_gene: -
CDR3aa: CASSFRADTEAFF
CDR3nt: TGTGCCAGCAGCTTCAGGGCAGACACTGAAGCTTTCTTT

len: 14
abundance: -
j_gene: TRBJ1-5
v_gene: TRBV9
d_gene: -
CDR3aa: CASSSQGSNQPQHF
CDR3nt: TGTGCCAGCAGCTCCCAGGGGAGCAATCAGCCCCAGCATTTT